This entry describes one T cell receptor (beta chain). Its cognate antigen is unknown. cDNA was made in eight separate reactions per sample. TCRdb re-called the 5' RACE reads; one entry per CDR3 protein, DNA not given. This sample's clone table lists roughly 320,000 distinct CDR3 sequences. This sample stems from a study of monozygotic twins with inflammatory bowel disease. Study-wide findings and caveats: Using the inverse Simpson index, IBD patients had lower TCRbeta diversity than healthy co-twins. A single strong IBD-associated signal or clonotype was not supported by the findings.

The CDR3 has 13 residues. Germline CDR1 reads SGHAT; CDR2 reads FQNNGV. It was from whole blood, with no T cell sorting, that total RNA was isolated. The TCR originated in a human donor with ulcerative colitis or Crohn's disease, or a healthy co-twin of an affected twin (not recorded which). Sequencing input: blood. This chain joins TRBV11-2 and TRBJ2-1. The CDR3 loop reads CASSLERRQEQFF.